This passage covers 20 T cell receptor beta chains from one sample sequenced in a study of T cell clonality in common variable immunodeficiency (dated by TCRdb to 2014 to 2015). Library prep was done by the immunoSEQ multiplex PCR assay. TCRdb retrieved this table from immuneACCESS and kept in-frame rearrangements only. Not all clones are present; in checked studies, unresolved V genes account for under half, and no reason is known for the remainder. The table puts approximately 64,000 clones in this sample, none counted just once. The top ten constitute 1.7% of the sample. The specimen sequenced was peripheral blood mononuclear cells. These receptors were obtained from a person between 18 and 70 years old in good health.

In the case of this clone: The CDR3 end lies 3 residues beyond the end of the read and is filled in from the germline J gene. Within the sample, other DNA sequences also encode this same CDR3. The V and J genes are TRBV7-9 and TRBJ2-3; tentative D call: TRBD2 (5 bases). Germline assignment: CDR1 SEHNR and CDR2 FQNEAQ (reference sequence). This CDR3 contains 14 residues. The ends were cut back, 3 bases at V and 1 base at J, with 8 bases in the middle. This CDR3 reads CASSLERGTDTQYF. The sequenced part of the CDR3 DNA is TGTGCCAGCAGCTTGGAGAGGGGCACAGATACG.

This clone has a count of ten or more. The CDR3 end falls 3 residues outside the read, so it is completed with the germline J gene. The chain has TRBV19 and TRBJ2-2; the D gene is possibly TRBD1 (5 bases). V lost 3 bases to trimming and J lost 2 bases, with 16 bases between them. This CDR3 has 17 residues. CDR1 and CDR2 (germline): LNHDA, SQIVND (reference sequence). The sequenced CDR3 bases are TGTGCCAGTAGTATCTCCCCCGGACAAGTCAACACCGGGGAG. Translated: CASSISPGQVNTGE. The whole CDR3 is CASSISPGQVNTGELFF. Complete variable domain (other parts from reference TRBV19 and TRBJ2-2): DGGITQSPKYLFRKEGQNVTLSCEQNLNHDAMYWYRQDPGQGLRLIYYSQIVNDFQKGDIAEGYSVSREKKESFPLTVTSAQKNPTAFYLCASSISPGQVNTGELFFGEGSRLTVL.

This clone was counted ten times or more. Coverage ceases 3 residues before the CDR3 finishes, and the germline J gene fills in the end. The chain combines TRBV18 with TRBJ1-3; D is undetermined. The CDR3 length is 16 residues. The V end was cut by 0 bases, the J end by 2 bases, with 11 bases between. Germline CDR1 reads KGHSH; CDR2 reads LQKENI. The CDR3 bases that were read are TGTGCCAGCTCACCACCTGTTAGTACGGCTGGAAACACC. Its translation is CASSPPVSTAGNT. The full CDR3 sequence reads CASSPPVSTAGNTIYF.

This clone was seen many times. Read data end 3 residues before the CDR3 end; the end is taken from the germline J gene. The chain recombines TRBV10-1 with TRBJ1-3, with D unclear. V was cut by 8 bases and J by 8 bases, with 16 bases left in between. Germline V CDR1 and CDR2: WNHNN, SYGVQD (reference sequence). This CDR3 has 13 amino acids. The chain's CDR3 is CASGRGPQDTIYF. The covered CDR3 bases are TGCGCCAGCGGCCGCGGGCCCCAGGACACC.

The sample holds many counts of this clone. The sequence runs out 3 residues before the end of the CDR3; the remainder is reconstructed from the germline J gene. V gene TRBV5-1 combines with J gene TRBJ2-4; 9 bases are shared with TRBD2. There are 17 residues in the CDR3. V gave up 0 bases and J gave up 0 bases; unmatched junction bases: 4. CDR1 and CDR2 from the germline V gene are SGHRS and YFSETQ. CDR3 DNA (partial): TGCGCCAGCAGCTTGGAAGCTAGCGGGGTAGCCAAAAACATT. Translating gives CASSLEASGVAKNI. The CDR3 reads in full as CASSLEASGVAKNIQYF.

There are many counts of this clone. With the read ending 3 residues before the CDR3 end, the germline J gene is used to fill in that end. The V gene is TRBV5-1, the J gene TRBJ1-2, with D perhaps TRBD1 (6 bases). The length of the CDR3 is 13 residues. V shed 2 bases and J shed 6 bases, with 11 bases lying between them. Germline loops: CDR1 SGHRS, CDR2 YFSETQ. The CDR3 bases that were read are TGCGCCAGCAGCTTCGGGGGGGCAGATGGC. Translating gives CASSFGGADG. The full CDR3 sequence reads CASSFGGADGYTF. The full variable domain, rest sourced from reference TRBV5-1 and TRBJ1-2, is KAGVTQTPRYLIKTRGQQVTLSCSPISGHRSVSWYQQTPGQGLQFLFEYFSETQRNKGNFPGRFSGRQFSNSRSEMNVSTLELGDSALYLCASSFGGADGYTFGSGTRLTVV.

There are many counts of this clone. CDR3 DNA (partial): TGCGCCAGCAGCTCCAGTCTGGACAGTCATAGCTCCTACGAG. Encoded protein: CASSSSLDSHSSYE. The entire CDR3 protein reads CASSSSLDSHSSYEQYF. The rearrangement links TRBV5-1 to TRBJ2-7; tentative D call: TRBD1 (6 bases). The read falls 3 residues short of the CDR3 end, and the missing part is taken from the germline J gene. The V end was cut by 3 bases, the J end by 0 bases, with 19 bases between. This CDR3 contains 17 residues. Germline V CDR1 and CDR2: SGHRS, YFSETQ.

This clone came up many times. The missing CDR3 end, 3 residues past where the read stops, is filled in from the germline J gene. This chain links TRBV20-1 with TRBJ1-2; a possible D gene is TRBD1 (5 bases). The CDR3 spans 14 residues. CDR1 DFQATT and CDR2 SNEGSKA come from the germline V gene (reference sequence). V was shortened by 6 bases and J by 2 bases, with 16 bases between the two germline ends. The DNA read from the CDR3 is TGCAGTGCACCGGAGGTGGGGCTGAACTATGGC. Its translation: CSAPEVGLNYG. The CDR3, in full, reads CSAPEVGLNYGYTF.

This clone was counted at least ten times. The read terminates 3 residues ahead of where the CDR3 ends, so the germline J gene completes it. The chain is built from TRBV11-2 and TRBJ1-2, with 8 bases fitting TRBD1. CDR3 length equals 14 residues. V trimming: 5 bases; J trimming: 2 bases; junction bases outside the gene matches: 4. Germline-derived CDR1 and CDR2 are SGHAT and FQNNGV. This CDR3 reads CASSTYRGNYGYTF. The CDR3 DNA, read in part, is TGTGCCAGCAGCACCTACAGGGGGAACTATGGC. Full variable domain (remainder filled in from reference TRBV11-2 and TRBJ1-2): EAGVAQSPRYKIIEKRQSVAFWCNPISGHATLYWYQQILGQGPKLLIQFQNNGVVDDSQLPKDRFSAERLKGVDSTLKIQPAKLEDSAVYLCASSTYRGNYGYTFGSGTRLTVV.

This clone was picked up many times. Read coverage stops 3 residues before the CDR3 terminus; the germline J gene supplies the remainder. V usage is TRBV19 and J usage is TRBJ2-3; D gene unclear. The V and J ends lost 11 bases and 1 base respectively, with 4 bases between them. Germline V CDR1 and CDR2: LNHDA, SQIVND (reference sequence). This CDR3 contains 10 residues. Incomplete CDR3 DNA: TGTGCCTCAGGCACAGATACG. Its protein is CASGTDT. The full CDR3 sequence reads CASGTDTQYF.

There are many counts of this clone. The observed sequence ends 3 residues before the CDR3 terminus, with the missing tail filled in from the germline J gene. The chain recombines TRBV2 with TRBJ1-1; tentatively, D is TRBD1 (6 bases). Germline V gives CDR1 SNHLY, CDR2 FYNNEI. V was trimmed by 3 bases and J by 1 base, leaving 12 bases between them. This CDR3 comprises 15 residues. The sequenced CDR3 bases are TGTGCCAGCAGTGAGGGGACAATATCGAACACTGAA. Residues: CASSEGTISNTE. The entire CDR3 reads CASSEGTISNTEAFF.

This clone was detected many times. The read ends 3 residues before the CDR3 terminus; that terminus is restored from the germline J gene. V is TRBV10-2 and J is TRBJ2-5, with 7 bases matching TRBD1. The length of the CDR3 is 13 residues. The J segment lost 4 bases and the V segment lost 3 bases, leaving 2 bases of the junction unmatched. In germline, CDR1 is WSHSY, CDR2 SAAADI. CDR3 loop: CASSDSGGETQYF. Incomplete CDR3 DNA: TGCGCCAGCAGTGATTCAGGGGGAGAGACC.

This clone was detected many times. CDR3: CASSLNTGFNSPLHF. CDR3 DNA (partial): TGTGCCAGCAGCTTAAACACAGGGTTCAATTCACCC. The rearrangement joins TRBV7-9 to TRBJ1-6; the D gene is possibly TRBD1 (6 bases). The sequenced fragment ends 3 residues before the CDR3 boundary, so the rest is inferred from the germline J gene. V shed 2 bases and J shed 7 bases, with 12 bases lying between them. Looked up from germline, CDR1 is SEHNR and CDR2 is FQNEAQ (reference sequence). CDR3 size: 15 residues.

This clone was recorded many times. From the germline J gene comes the end of the CDR3, since the read stops 3 residues before it. The V and J genes are TRBV7-2 and TRBJ1-2, with D possibly matching TRBD1 (6 bases). The CDR3 loop spans 15 amino acids. In germline, CDR1 is SGHTA, CDR2 FQGNSA. Deletions cut 5 bases from V and 6 bases from J, with 19 bases between. The sequenced CDR3 bases are TGTGCCAGCAGCCCCGGTTCCGTAGGGGGGGATGGC. Its translation is CASSPGSVGGDG. The CDR3 as a whole reads CASSPGSVGGDGYTF.

This clone appeared many times. Coverage ceases 3 residues before the CDR3 finishes, and the germline J gene fills in the end. J is TRBJ1-3 and V is TRBV6-1, with D unclear. The CDR3 totals 12 residues. Germline V lookup: CDR1 MNHNS, CDR2 SASEGT. Incomplete CDR3 DNA: TGTGCCAGCAGTGAACCCGGTTTAACC. Translation gives CASSEPGLT. The whole CDR3 sequence reads CASSEPGLTIYF.

This clone was counted many times. The read stops 3 residues short of the end of the CDR3; the missing end is completed from the germline J gene. This chain uses TRBV7-3 with TRBJ2-1; TRBD2 might be the D (5 bases). The germline CDR1 and CDR2 sequences are SGHTA and FQGTGA. This CDR3 is 13 amino acids long. V shed 2 bases and J shed 9 bases, with 11 bases lying between them. The CDR3 here is CASSLQNSGEQFF. The sequenced part of the CDR3 DNA is TGTGCCAGCAGCTTACAAAACAGCGGTGAG.

This clone was detected many times. The read falls 3 residues short of the CDR3 end, and the missing part is taken from the germline J gene. V is TRBV5-1 and J is TRBJ2-7, with 7 positions matching TRBD2. With 3 bases clipped from V and 2 bases from J, the junction kept 2 bases outside the gene matches. This CDR3 comprises 13 residues. CDR1 and CDR2 from the germline V gene are SGHRS and YFSETQ. Incomplete CDR3 DNA: TGCGCCAGCAGCTCCGGGACTACCTACGAG. This translates into CASSSGTTYE. The entire CDR3 sequence reads CASSSGTTYEQYF. The full variable domain, its missing parts supplied by reference TRBV5-1 and TRBJ2-7, is KAGVTQTPRYLIKTRGQQVTLSCSPISGHRSVSWYQQTPGQGLQFLFEYFSETQRNKGNFPGRFSGRQFSNSRSEMNVSTLELGDSALYLCASSSGTTYEQYFGPGTRLTVT.

Many counts were recorded for this clone. The read falls 3 residues short of the CDR3 end, and the missing part is taken from the germline J gene. The genes are TRBV7-9 and TRBJ1-1; D gene unclear. Per the germline V gene, CDR1 is SEHNR and CDR2 is FQNEAQ (reference sequence). This CDR3 has 11 amino acids. The DNA read from the CDR3 is TGTGCCAGCAGCTTCCCGGGGGAA. Translated, it gives CASSFPGE. The entire CDR3 is CASSFPGEAFF.

At least ten counts were recorded for this clone. Coverage ceases 3 residues before the CDR3 finishes, and the germline J gene fills in the end. V is TRBV7-3 and J is TRBJ2-3, with 9 positions matching TRBD2. Germline lookup yields CDR1 SGHTA and CDR2 FQGTGA. Trimming took 6 bases from V and 5 from J; bases not matched to a gene: 9. This CDR3 contains 15 residues. The CDR3 is CASSVIAGEEDTQYF. The DNA read from the CDR3 is TGTGCCAGCAGTGTAATAGCGGGAGAGGAAGATACG.

This clone was counted ten times or more. The read terminates 3 residues before the CDR3 end, so the remaining end is supplied by the germline J gene. The rearrangement uses TRBV12-3 or TRBV12-4 and TRBJ2-1; 9 bases align to TRBD1. The CDR3 loop spans 14 amino acids. After removal of 6 bases from V and 7 bases from J, the junction contained 7 bases not matched to a gene. CDR3 DNA, as far as it was read: TGTGCCAGCAGGAAACAGGGGGCAGGAAATGAG. Its translation is CASRKQGAGNE. The whole CDR3 protein is CASRKQGAGNEQFF.